This TCR beta chain was recovered during a study of shared clonotypes between healthy human individuals. Regarding this clone: What it binds is not known.

The CDR3 extends over 15 amino acids. The germline CDR1 and CDR2 sequences are SNHLY and FYNNEI. Unmatched junction bases numbered 6, after V lost 3 bases and J lost 3 bases. General study points: Shared clonotypes: approximately 4.5% naive CD4, under 4% naive CD8, 2% to 2.5% memory CD4, around 0.4% memory CD8.

Here immunoSEQ multiplex PCR was the method, and the copy in TCRdb shows in-frame clones only, minus some. The sample shows some 2.3 million clones, just over 90% of them seen only once. The clonotype comes from a man aged 18 to 29 in good health. Some clones in this sample may be carry-over from other donors' samples. The rearrangement joins TRBV2 to TRBJ2-7; TRBD1 matches at 9 bases. Sequencing was performed on naive CD4+ T cells from PBMCs. The sample's subset: CD45RA+ positively selected. CDR3 bases: TGTGCCAGCAGTGACACAGGGGGCGCCATCTACGAGCAGTACTTC. Amino acid sequence: CASSDTGGAIYEQYF. The complete variable domain, with remaining parts taken from reference TRBV2 and TRBJ2-7, reads EPEVTQTPSHQVTQMGQEVILRCVPISNHLYFYWYRQILGQKVEFLVSFYNNEISEKSEIFDDQFSVERPDGSNFTLKIRSTKLEDSAMYFCASSDTGGAIYEQYFGPGTRLTVT.